These 14 T cell receptor beta chains originate from one sample sequenced in a study of T cell changes during pregnancy in multiple sclerosis. The repertoire was sequenced with immunoSEQ multiplex PCR; TCRdb's copy has only in-frame clones and lacks some. Of around 41,000 clones detected, roughly 93% appear once; the ten largest clones hold roughly 1.4%. Sequencing input: PBMCs (not recorded whether the cells were cultured). These receptors were collected from a female donor with multiple sclerosis, enrolled in a pregnancy study.

The chain is built from TRBV5-4 and TRBJ1-1; D uncertain. V was cut by 0 bases and J by 3 bases, with 9 bases left in between. Germline assignment: CDR1 SGHNT and CDR2 YYREEE (reference sequence). The CDR3 consists of 14 residues. CDR3 coding DNA: TGTGCCAGCAGCTTGGCTGGTAGGGACACTGAAGCTTTCTTT. Its protein is CASSLAGRDTEAFF.

The J gene is TRBJ2-3, the V gene TRBV2; D is unclear. This CDR3 has 14 residues. Germline CDR1 reads SNHLY; CDR2 reads FYNNEI. Trimming stripped 4 bases from V and 2 bases from J, with 10 bases between. The DNA for the CDR3 is TGTGCCAGCAGTGCTTTCGGGTCCACAGATACGCAGTATTTT. It translates to CASSAFGSTDTQYF.

The genes are TRBV10-3 and TRBJ2-5, with D uncertain. The CDR3 consists of 12 residues. Germline-derived CDR1 and CDR2 are ENHRY and SYGVKD. The germline V and J ends were trimmed by 3 bases and 2 bases, with 4 bases remaining between them. CDR3 in amino acids: CAISDLQETQYF. For the CDR3, the DNA is TGTGCCATCAGTGACCTACAAGAGACCCAGTACTTC.

J is TRBJ2-7 and V is TRBV30; D ambiguous. The CDR3 consists of 13 residues. The germline V gene has CDR1 GTSNPN and CDR2 SVGIG (reference sequence). Trimming shortened V by 2 bases and J by 2 bases, and 10 bases separated the two germline ends. The CDR3 sequence: CAWSPGEPYEQYF. The CDR3 region has the DNA TGTGCCTGGAGTCCTGGTGAACCCTACGAGCAGTACTTC.

This clone appeared once. This rearrangement joins TRBV19 to TRBJ1-2; maybe TRBD1 (6 bases). From germline, CDR1 is LNHDA and CDR2 SQIVND (reference sequence). Trimming took off 0 bases at V and 3 bases at J, with 8 bases between the two ends. This CDR3 comprises 14 residues. The DNA for the CDR3 is TGTGCCAGTAGTATAGACAGGGGATACTATGGCTACACCTTC. It encodes CASSIDRGYYGYTF.

For the CDR3, the DNA is TGTGCCAGCAGGGGCGTGGCTAGCGGGAGACGGGAGACCCAGTACTTC. Amino acids: CASRGVASGRRETQYF. The gene calls are TRBV2 and TRBJ2-5, with 10 bases identical to TRBD2. V trimming: 6 bases; J trimming: 5 bases; junction bases outside the gene matches: 12. Looked up from germline, CDR1 is SNHLY and CDR2 is FYNNEI. CDR3 length equals 16 residues.

The count of this clone is one. This chain uses TRBV11-2 with TRBJ2-5, with 9 bases matching TRBD2. The CDR3 sequence is 15 residues long. In germline, CDR1 is SGHAT, CDR2 FQNNGV. Here the CDR3 reads CSSLAGDLAGETQYF. CDR3 bases: TGTAGTTCGTTAGCGGGAGACCTTGCGGGGGAGACCCAGTACTTC. Together with reference TRBV11-2 and TRBJ2-5, the CDR3 gives the full variable domain: EAGVAQSPRYKIIEKRQSVAFWCNPISGHATLYWYQQILGQGPKLLIQFQNNGVVDDSQLPKDRFSAERLKGVDSTLKIQPAKLEDSAVYLCSSLAGDLAGETQYFGPGTRLLVL.

This clone was seen more than once but under ten times. In the same sample, other DNA sequences code for this CDR3. This rearrangement joins TRBV7-6 to TRBJ2-7, with D hard to call. The CDR3 runs to 13 residues. Germline CDR1 is SGHVS and CDR2 is FNYEAQ. The V and J ends lost 4 bases and 3 bases respectively, with 10 bases between them. CDR3 bases: TGTGCCAGCAGCTCCGGGCCCAACTACGAGCAGTACTTC. Protein product: CASSSGPNYEQYF.

V gene TRBV11-2 combines with J gene TRBJ2-7; 8 bases line up with TRBD2. There are 15 residues in the CDR3. Germline V gives CDR1 SGHAT, CDR2 FQNNGV. After removal of 3 bases from V and 6 bases from J, the junction contained 10 bases not matched to a gene. CDR3: CASSLVLGGRSEQYF. CDR3 in DNA: TGTGCCAGCAGCTTGGTCTTAGGCGGGAGGAGCGAGCAGTACTTC.

V is TRBV9 and J is TRBJ1-2, with D maybe TRBD1 (6 bases). Trimming shortened V by 0 bases and J by 5 bases, and 14 bases separated the two germline ends. The CDR3 loop spans 15 amino acids. From germline, CDR1 is SGDLS and CDR2 YYNGEE. The CDR3 DNA is TGTGCCAGCAGCGTAGGGGGGCAGTGGGATTATGGCTACACCTTC. This translates into CASSVGGQWDYGYTF.

The V call is TRBV2, the J call TRBJ2-3; 10 bases align to TRBD2. V lost 1 base and J lost 1; bases outside the gene matches: 8. This CDR3 comprises 18 residues. CDR1 and CDR2 from the germline V gene are SNHLY and FYNNEI. CDR3 nucleotides: TGTGCCAGCAGTGAAGGGGGAGCGGGAGGGCCCGGCACAGATACGCAGTATTTT. Translated, it gives CASSEGGAGGPGTDTQYF.

The genes are TRBV5-1 and TRBJ1-1; D possibly corresponds to TRBD1 (5 bases). Germline CDR1 is SGHRS and CDR2 is YFSETQ. The CDR3 has 16 residues. The ends were cut back, 0 bases at V and 0 bases at J, with 12 bases in the middle. CDR3 DNA sequence: TGCGCCAGCAGCTTGGGGGGCTTCCAAATGAACACTGAAGCTTTCTTT. This gives the protein CASSLGGFQMNTEAFF.

The chain has TRBV7-2 and TRBJ2-7, with unresolved D. Trimming took 1 base from V and 5 from J, leaving 6 bases between them. Germline V gene data show CDR1 as SGHTA and CDR2 as FQGNSA. This CDR3 has 12 residues. CDR3: CASSLGFHEQYF. The CDR3 DNA sequence: TGTGCCAGCAGCTTAGGATTCCACGAGCAGTACTTC.

The chain is built from TRBV2 and TRBJ1-4; 9 bases agree with TRBD1. CDR1 SNHLY and CDR2 FYNNEI come from the germline V gene. The CDR3 sequence is 16 residues long. V was pared by 5 bases and J by 7 bases, with 11 bases of the junction left unmatched. The CDR3 nucleotides read TGTGCCAGCAGTAAAAGCCGGACAGGGGTTGGTGAAAAACTGTTTTTT. Its protein is CASSKSRTGVGEKLFF. Variable domain in full (rest from reference TRBV2 and TRBJ1-4): EPEVTQTPSHQVTQMGQEVILRCVPISNHLYFYWYRQILGQKVEFLVSFYNNEISEKSEIFDDQFSVERPDGSNFTLKIRSTKLEDSAMYFCASSKSRTGVGEKLFFGSGTQLSVL.